Presented here are 7 T cell receptor beta chains from one specimen sequenced in a study of cytomegalovirus exposure and HLA in healthy donors. 13 Jbeta primers and 60 Vbeta primers were used for the PCR. Some clones are missing from TCRdb's copy, which holds only in-frame ones; the method was immunoSEQ multiplex PCR. The sample yields 170,000 or so clones, roughly 80% seen once. Sequenced input: PBMCs. The origin of the receptors is a woman aged 40 to 50 in good health and CMV-seronegative.

The chain employs TRBV7-8 and TRBJ2-7, with 11 positions matching TRBD1. The CDR3 length is 15 residues. CDR1 SGHVS and CDR2 FQNEAQ come from the germline V gene. Losses at the gene ends were 1 base for V and 3 bases for J; bases not matched to a gene: 2. Here the CDR3 DNA reads TGTGCCAGCAGCTTAGTTGGGACAGGGGGCTACGAGCAGTACTTC. The encoded protein is CASSLVGTGGYEQYF.

The chain joins TRBV7-8 to TRBJ1-2, with D unresolved. The CDR3 spans 11 residues. V lost 8 bases, J lost 8 bases, and 12 bases lay in between. Germline CDR1 SGHVS, CDR2 FQNEAQ. CDR3 DNA: TGTGCCAGCCGCTCCTCTCGGGGCTACACCTTC. This gives the protein CASRSSRGYTF. The complete variable domain, with remaining parts taken from reference TRBV7-8 and TRBJ1-2, reads GAGVSQSPRYKVAKRGQDVALRCDPISGHVSLFWYQQALGQGPEFLTYFQNEAQLDKSGLPSDRFFAERPEGSVSTLKIQRTQQEDSAVYLCASRSSRGYTFGSGTRLTVV.

This clone was picked up a small number of times. This chain uses TRBV2 with TRBJ1-5, with 9 bases lining up with TRBD1. Trimming took 5 bases from V and 6 from J; bases not matched to a gene: 8. The CDR3 length is 15 residues. In germline, CDR1 is SNHLY, CDR2 FYNNEI. This CDR3 is CASSRQTGGRQPQHF. DNA for the CDR3: TGTGCCAGCAGTCGCCAGACAGGGGGGCGTCAGCCCCAGCATTTT.

This chain joins TRBV5-6 and TRBJ1-2; 12 nucleotides match TRBD1. The V and J ends lost 2 bases and 8 bases, in that order; junction bases with no gene match: 10. CDR1 is SGHDT, CDR2 YYEEEE, per germline. The CDR3 extends over 16 amino acids. The CDR3 here is CASSFNVGQGADGYTF. Written as DNA, the CDR3 is TGTGCCAGCAGCTTTAACGTGGGACAGGGGGCTGACGGCTACACCTTC.

This clone was counted a few times. This rearrangement joins TRBV6-4 to TRBJ1-4, with D possibly being TRBD1 (6 bases). The CDR3 covers 13 residues. Germline loops: CDR1 MRHNA, CDR2 SNTAGT. V lost 4 bases and J 6 bases, leaving 9 bases between the germline ends. For the CDR3, the DNA is TGTGCCAGCAGTGTAAGGGGGTATGAAAAACTGTTTTTT. Residues: CASSVRGYEKLFF.

The V call is TRBV11-2, the J call TRBJ2-1, with 9 bases identical to TRBD1. From germline, CDR1 is SGHAT and CDR2 FQNNGV. The CDR3 length is 16 residues. V lost 5 bases to trimming and J lost 9 bases; unmatched junction nucleotides: 14. As DNA, the CDR3 is TGTGCCAGCAGCAGTCAAGGGACAGGGTTTTTGAGTGAGCAGTTCTTC. Translation gives CASSSQGTGFLSEQFF. The entire variable domain, with the rest obtained from reference TRBV11-2 and TRBJ2-1, is as follows: EAGVAQSPRYKIIEKRQSVAFWCNPISGHATLYWYQQILGQGPKLLIQFQNNGVVDDSQLPKDRFSAERLKGVDSTLKIQPAKLEDSAVYLCASSSQGTGFLSEQFFGPGTRLTVL.

The chain has TRBV9 and TRBJ1-6; 7 bases match TRBD1. The V segment lost 3 bases and the J segment 8 bases; nucleotides outside the gene matches: 11. Germline CDR1 reads SGDLS; CDR2 reads YYNGEE. CDR3 length: 16 amino acids. This CDR3 reads CASSARQGVSDSPLHF. The CDR3 bases are TGTGCCAGCAGCGCCCGACAGGGAGTATCGGATTCACCCCTCCACTTT.